The 16 T cell receptor beta chains reported below all come from one sample, sequenced in a study of T cell repertoires in cytomegalovirus infection. One entry per CDR3 protein, called by TCRdb with MiXCR from the reads. The data show approximately 600,000 distinct CDR3 sequences, approximately 40% seen once. Their target antigens are unknown. Sequencing used cultured PBMCs, obtained from culture after CMV antigen stimulation. The receptors were sampled from a human donor in good health (CMV status not recorded). Some clones in this sample may be carry-over from other donors' samples.

The chain employs TRBV7-2 and TRBJ2-3; 15 bases match TRBD2. The CDR3 extends over 18 amino acids. Germline V gene data show CDR1 as SGHTA and CDR2 as FQGNSA. Trimming at V came to 6 bases and at J to 3 bases, leaving 10 bases not matched to a gene. CDR3 residues: CASRNGGTSGRRTDTQYF. The CDR3 DNA reads TGTGCCAGCAGAAACGGTGGGACTAGCGGGAGGCGGACAGATACGCAGTATTTT.

This sequence joins TRBV7-9 and TRBJ2-7, with D hard to call. With 5 bases removed from V and 9 bases from J, the gap between germline ends came to 14 bases. CDR1 is SEHNR, CDR2 FQNEAQ, per germline (reference sequence). This CDR3 spans 12 amino acids. CDR3 sequence (DNA): TGTGCCAGCAGCAGTCAGCGCACGAGGCAGTACTTC. Its protein is CASSSQRTRQYF.

V and J are TRBV7-1 and TRBJ1-3; 9 nucleotides align to TRBD1. Being an ORF, TRBV7-1 has a function that is uncertain. The V segment lost 3 bases and the J segment 0 bases; nucleotides outside the gene matches: 3. The CDR3 extends over 16 amino acids. The CDR3 DNA reads TGTGCCAGCAGCTCCCCGACAGGGGGCTCTGGAAACACCATATATTTT. Residues: CASSSPTGGSGNTIYF.

This chain connects TRBV5-1 to TRBJ2-5; 11 bases line up with TRBD2. CDR1 is SGHRS and CDR2 is YFSETQ in the germline V gene. The CDR3 extends over 14 amino acids. J lost 5 bases, V lost 4 bases, and 4 bases had no gene match. The CDR3 DNA reads as TGCGCCAGCAGCGCTAGCGGGGGGCCCGAGACCCAGTACTTC. This encodes CASSASGGPETQYF.

The chain uses TRBV20-1 and TRBJ1-1; D may be TRBD1 (5 bases). Germline V gene lookup returns CDR1 DFQATT and CDR2 SNEGSKA (reference sequence). CDR3 length equals 15 residues. V was shortened by 1 base and J by 5 bases, with 17 bases between the two germline ends. The CDR3 sequence is CSARARGRVGTEAFF. In DNA, the CDR3 is TGCAGTGCTAGAGCCCGTGGCAGGGTTGGGACTGAAGCTTTCTTT.

This clonotype appeared a few times. The chain couples TRBV7-6 to TRBJ2-1; D is ambiguous. From germline, CDR1 is SGHVS and CDR2 FNYEAQ. The CDR3 length is 16 residues. Trimming took off 1 base at V and 2 bases at J, with 12 bases between the two ends. The CDR3 region is CASSLEGGSTYNEQFF. CDR3 sequence (DNA): TGTGCCAGCAGCTTAGAGGGTGGTAGCACCTACAATGAGCAGTTCTTC.

The chain couples TRBV24-1 to TRBJ2-7; 11 nucleotides align to TRBD1. This CDR3 has 17 residues. CDR1 KGHDR and CDR2 SFDVKD come from the germline V gene. V lost 8 bases and J lost 4; bases outside the gene matches: 15. The CDR3 is CATTDQTDRGPTYEQYF. The CDR3 DNA sequence: TGTGCCACCACCGATCAGACGGACAGGGGGCCAACGTACGAGCAGTACTTC.

The table lists this clonotype with a few counts. The CDR3, as DNA: TGTGCCAGCGGAACACAGGGAAAAGAGACCCAGTACTTC. The encoded protein is CASGTQGKETQYF. This rearrangement joins TRBV7-9 to TRBJ2-5; tentative D call: TRBD1 (6 bases). Deletions cut 8 bases from V and 3 bases from J, with 13 bases between. Germline assignment: CDR1 SEHNR and CDR2 FQNEAQ (reference sequence). CDR3 length: 13 amino acids.

The genes are TRBV6-6 and TRBJ2-1; D is possibly TRBD2 (7 bases). Trimming left V 5 bases short and J 7 bases short, with 9 bases between. CDR1 is MNHNY, CDR2 SVGAGI, per germline (reference sequence). The length of the CDR3 is 12 residues. As DNA, the CDR3 is TGTGCCAGCAGTGGGGGGGCAAATGAGCAGTTCTTC. Amino acids: CASSGGANEQFF.

This clonotype was observed a handful of times. The chain is built from TRBV7-2 and TRBJ2-1, with 10 bases identical to TRBD2. V was pared by 5 bases and J by 7 bases, with 8 bases of the junction left unmatched. Germline V gene data show CDR1 as SGHTA and CDR2 as FQGNSA. There are 15 residues in the CDR3. For the CDR3, the DNA is TGTGCCAGCAGCCAGAAGCGGGGGGGCCGAAATGAGCAGTTCTTC. It codes for CASSQKRGGRNEQFF.

The chain has TRBV6-2 or TRBV6-3 and TRBJ1-2; TRBD1 aligns across 7 bases. This CDR3 has 14 amino acids. CDR1 is MNHEY, CDR2 SVGEGT, per germline. V lost 5 bases to trimming and J lost 3 bases; unmatched junction nucleotides: 6. This chain's CDR3 is CASSRDRRDYGYTF. In DNA form, the CDR3 reads TGTGCCAGCAGTCGGGACAGAAGAGACTATGGCTACACCTTC.

The chain combines TRBV11-2 with TRBJ2-1, with D uncertain. The CDR3 has 14 amino acids. Trimming removed 5 bases from V and 3 bases from J, with 11 bases in between. CDR1 is SGHAT and CDR2 is FQNNGV in the germline V gene. Here the CDR3 DNA reads TGTGCCAGCAGCCTAGGACCGAACTACAATGAGCAGTTCTTC. Protein sequence: CASSLGPNYNEQFF.

This clonotype appeared a few times. V is TRBV19 and J is TRBJ2-3, with D perhaps TRBD1 or TRBD2 (5 bases each). With 5 bases removed from V and 4 bases from J, the gap between germline ends came to 16 bases. Germline-derived CDR1 and CDR2 are LNHDA and SQIVND (reference sequence). This CDR3 is 15 amino acids long. The CDR3 coding sequence is TGTGCCAGTAGTCCCCCCCGGGGCGGTGCAGATACGCAGTATTTT. Amino acid sequence: CASSPPRGGADTQYF. The full variable domain, with the rest looked up from reference TRBV19 and TRBJ2-3, is DGGITQSPKYLFRKEGQNVTLSCEQNLNHDAMYWYRQDPGQGLRLIYYSQIVNDFQKGDIAEGYSVSREKKESFPLTVTSAQKNPTAFYLCASSPPRGGADTQYFGPGTRLTVL.

The rearrangement links TRBV7-9 to TRBJ1-3, with D unclear. The CDR3 has 12 amino acids. V was pared by 9 bases and J by 2 bases, with 8 bases between. Per the germline V gene, CDR1 is SEHNR and CDR2 is FQNEAQ (reference sequence). In DNA form, the CDR3 reads TGTGCCAGTTGGGTGGCTGGAAACACCATATATTTT. Its translation is CASWVAGNTIYF. The entire variable domain, with the rest obtained from reference TRBV7-9 and TRBJ1-3, is as follows: DTGVSQNPRHKITKRGQNVTFRCDPISEHNRLYWYRQTLGQGPEFLTYFQNEAQLEKSRLLSDRFSAERPKGSFSTLEIQRTEQGDSAMYLCASWVAGNTIYFGEGSWLTVV.

CDR3 sequence reads: CASSLGTGDGEQYF. Here the CDR3 DNA reads TGTGCCAGCAGCTTGGGGACAGGGGACGGCGAGCAGTACTTC. The chain has TRBV7-6 and TRBJ2-7; 10 bases line up with TRBD1. The J segment lost 6 bases and the V segment lost 3 bases, leaving 5 bases of the junction unmatched. CDR3 length: 14 residues. Germline V gene sequence: CDR1 SGHVS, CDR2 FNYEAQ.

This chain joins TRBV7-2 and TRBJ2-7, with D perhaps matching TRBD1 (5 bases). Deletions cut 4 bases from V and 2 bases from J, with 18 bases between. The CDR3 is made up of 16 amino acids. In germline, CDR1 is SGHTA, CDR2 FQGNSA. The CDR3 nucleotides read TGTGCCAGCAGCTGGAATCGCGGTTGGGGCCCCTACGAGCAGTACTTC. Translating it yields CASSWNRGWGPYEQYF.